The clone carrying this T cell receptor (beta chain) appeared a few times. Individual cDNA molecules were tagged with unique molecular identifiers, the study reported. TCRdb re-called the 5' RACE reads through MiXCR, storing one row per CDR3 protein. The sample lists about 30,000 distinct CDR3 sequences; approximately 5.4% were seen once. The entry originates in a study of early T cells in non-severe SARS-CoV-2 infection. Input material: whole blood. This receptor was identified in an adult who was a healthcare worker with PCR-confirmed SARS-CoV-2 infection or an uninfected control (not recorded which).

This chain's CDR3 is CSVIPRGHEQFF. For the CDR3, the DNA is TGCAGCGTCATCCCCAGGGGCCATGAGCAGTTCTTC. The V and J genes are TRBV29-1 and TRBJ2-1, with D perhaps TRBD1 (6 bases). The CDR3 runs to 12 residues. Germline V gene sequence: CDR1 SQVTM, CDR2 ANQGSEA. V was cut by 6 bases and J by 8 bases, with 14 bases left in between.